Below are 13 T cell receptor beta chains sequenced from a single sample in a study of blood T cell repertoires in COVID-19. Assay used: immunoSEQ multiplex PCR; TCRdb lists only in-frame clones, some missing. Altogether some 370,000 clones are present, 90% being singletons, with the ten largest covering approximately 6.2%. Sequencing input: peripheral blood. The receptors come from a man between 18 and 29 years old with active or convalescent COVID-19.

This clone was observed once. V is TRBV11-3 and J is TRBJ2-3; D ambiguous. This CDR3 comprises 14 residues. CDR1 SGHNT and CDR2 YENEEA come from the germline V gene. Trimming stripped 1 base from V and 0 bases from J, with 5 bases between. CDR3 residues: CASSLGRSTDTQYF. DNA for the CDR3: TGTGCCAGCAGCTTAGGTAGAAGCACAGATACGCAGTATTTT.

The CDR3 DNA sequence: TGCGCCAGCACGATGACAGGGTTCGGGGAAGAGACCCAGTACTTC. This translates into CASTMTGFGEETQYF. This chain joins TRBV5-1 and TRBJ2-5; 7 bases agree with TRBD1. Trimming took 6 bases from V and 3 from J; bases not matched to a gene: 11. This CDR3 region has 15 residues. CDR1 is SGHRS and CDR2 is YFSETQ in the germline V gene. Variable domain in full (rest from reference TRBV5-1 and TRBJ2-5): KAGVTQTPRYLIKTRGQQVTLSCSPISGHRSVSWYQQTPGQGLQFLFEYFSETQRNKGNFPGRFSGRQFSNSRSEMNVSTLELGDSALYLCASTMTGFGEETQYFGPGTRLLVL.

The chain uses TRBV11-2 and TRBJ2-7, with D possibly matching TRBD1 (5 bases). CDR1 SGHAT and CDR2 FQNNGV come from the germline V gene. There are 17 residues in the CDR3. V was pared by 2 bases and J by 0 bases, with 17 bases between. The CDR3 bases are TGTGCCAGCAGCTTAATCTCCTCAGGGTTAAGCTCCTACGAGCAGTACTTC. As protein: CASSLISSGLSSYEQYF.

The rearrangement joins TRBV4-3 to TRBJ2-1, with 8 bases lining up with TRBD2. Germline CDR1 LGHNA, CDR2 YSLEER. The CDR3 extends over 17 amino acids. V was clipped by 0 bases and J by 6 bases; unmatched bases: 10. The CDR3 sequence: CASSQDIVLAVSNEQFF. The CDR3, as DNA: TGCGCCAGCAGCCAAGATATTGTACTAGCGGTTAGCAATGAGCAGTTCTTC.

V gene TRBV11-3 combines with J gene TRBJ2-2; D is perhaps TRBD2 (6 bases). Trimming left V 5 bases short and J 9 bases short, with 13 bases between. This CDR3 has 13 amino acids. Germline V CDR1 and CDR2: SGHNT, YENEEA. DNA for the CDR3: TGTGCCAGCAGCCTCGGGGAGGACCGGGAGCTGTTTTTT. This encodes CASSLGEDRELFF.

This chain links TRBV27 with TRBJ1-3; TRBD1 is a possible D gene (6 bases). Germline V lookup: CDR1 MNHEY, CDR2 SMNVEV (reference sequence). Trimming left V 5 bases short and J 0 bases short, with 14 bases between. This CDR3 comprises 16 residues. The CDR3 loop reads CASSPKQGSSGNTIYF. CDR3 sequence (DNA): TGTGCCAGCAGTCCCAAACAGGGTTCCTCTGGAAACACCATATATTTT.

This chain joins TRBV5-4 and TRBJ2-2, with 13 positions matching TRBD2. Germline V gene lookup returns CDR1 SGHNT and CDR2 YYREEE (reference sequence). V lost 4 bases and J lost 6; bases outside the gene matches: 6. The CDR3 is 16 amino acids. CDR3 loop: CASSGPGLAGSGELFF. The CDR3 region has the DNA TGTGCCAGCAGCGGGCCGGGACTAGCGGGATCCGGGGAGCTGTTTTTT.

V gene TRBV7-2 combines with J gene TRBJ2-7, with D tentatively TRBD2 (6 bases). This CDR3 is built from 15 residues. V was clipped by 3 bases and J by 0 bases, with 12 bases between them. CDR1 is SGHTA, CDR2 FQGNSA, per germline. The DNA for the CDR3 is TGTGCCAGCAGCTTGGGTGGGGGGTACTCCTACGAGCAGTACTTC. The encoded protein is CASSLGGGYSYEQYF.

The CDR3 loop is CASSVDPSTGLEKLFF. CDR3 nucleotide sequence: TGTGCCAGCAGCGTAGACCCTTCCACAGGGCTCGAAAAACTGTTTTTT. J is TRBJ1-4 and V is TRBV9; tentative D call: TRBD1 (6 bases). Trimming left V 0 bases short and J 8 bases short, with 17 bases between. CDR1 is SGDLS and CDR2 is YYNGEE in the germline V gene. This CDR3 comprises 16 residues.

Turning to this clone: This same CDR3 is encoded by further DNA sequences in the sample. V gene TRBV28 combines with J gene TRBJ2-1, with 7 bases aligning to TRBD2. Unmatched junction bases numbered 10, after V lost 8 bases and J lost 3 bases. The length of the CDR3 is 15 residues. CDR1 and CDR2 (germline): MDHEN, SYDVKM. CDR3 nucleotide sequence: TGTGCCAGCGGACTGGCGGGAGTGGGCTACAATGAGCAGTTCTTC. Residues: CASGLAGVGYNEQFF. The full variable domain, completed using reference TRBV28 and TRBJ2-1, is DVKVTQSSRYLVKRTGEKVFLECVQDMDHENMFWYRQDPGLGLRLIYFSYDVKMKEKGDIPEGYSVSREKKERFSLILESASTNQTSMYLCASGLAGVGYNEQFFGPGTRLTVL.

The rearrangement links TRBV4-3 to TRBJ1-2; no clear D gene. This CDR3 is 14 amino acids long. V was clipped by 1 base and J by 5 bases, with 11 bases between them. Germline lookup yields CDR1 LGHNA and CDR2 YSLEER. DNA of the CDR3: TGCGCCAGCAGCCAAGGGACGGGAAGATATGGCTACACCTTC. Protein: CASSQGTGRYGYTF.

V gene TRBV28 combines with J gene TRBJ1-6; TRBD1 aligns across 7 bases. Per germline, CDR1 MDHEN and CDR2 SYDVKM. Trimming at V came to 6 bases and at J to 5 bases, leaving 16 bases not matched to a gene. The CDR3 is 18 amino acids. The CDR3 DNA reads TGTGCCAGCAGCTCCGTTGCTACAGGGGTGAGGAATAATTCACCCCTCCACTTT. This translates into CASSSVATGVRNNSPLHF.

J is TRBJ2-7 and V is TRBV4-1; unclear D gene. CDR1 is MGHRA and CDR2 is YSYEKL in the germline V gene. This CDR3 contains 14 residues. V gave up 0 bases and J gave up 0 bases, with 6 bases separating them. Here the CDR3 DNA reads TGCGCCAGCAGCCAAGATCGGAGCTCCTACGAGCAGTACTTC. Its protein is CASSQDRSSYEQYF.